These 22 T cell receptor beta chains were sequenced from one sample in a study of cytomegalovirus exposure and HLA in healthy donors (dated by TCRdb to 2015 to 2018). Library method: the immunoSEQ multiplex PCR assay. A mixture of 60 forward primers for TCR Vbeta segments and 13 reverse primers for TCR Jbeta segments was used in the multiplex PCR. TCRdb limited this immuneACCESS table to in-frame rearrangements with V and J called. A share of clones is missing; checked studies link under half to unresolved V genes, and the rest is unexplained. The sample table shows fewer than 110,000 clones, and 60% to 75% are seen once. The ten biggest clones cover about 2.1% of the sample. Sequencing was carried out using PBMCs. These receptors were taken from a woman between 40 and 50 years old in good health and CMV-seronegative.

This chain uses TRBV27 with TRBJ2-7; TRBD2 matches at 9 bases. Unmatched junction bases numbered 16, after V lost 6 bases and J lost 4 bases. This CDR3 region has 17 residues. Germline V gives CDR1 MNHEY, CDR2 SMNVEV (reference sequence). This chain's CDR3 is CASSASGGGRAWYEQYF. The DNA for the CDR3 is TGTGCCAGCAGCGCCTCAGGTGGCGGGAGGGCCTGGTACGAGCAGTACTTC.

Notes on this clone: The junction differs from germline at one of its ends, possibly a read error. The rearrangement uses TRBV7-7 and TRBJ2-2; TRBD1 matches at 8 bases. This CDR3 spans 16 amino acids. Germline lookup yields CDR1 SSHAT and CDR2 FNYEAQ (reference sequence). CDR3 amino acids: CASSPGAGGLTGELFF. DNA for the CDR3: TGTGCTAGCAGCCCCGGGGCAGGGGGCCTCACCGGGGAGCTGTTTTTT.

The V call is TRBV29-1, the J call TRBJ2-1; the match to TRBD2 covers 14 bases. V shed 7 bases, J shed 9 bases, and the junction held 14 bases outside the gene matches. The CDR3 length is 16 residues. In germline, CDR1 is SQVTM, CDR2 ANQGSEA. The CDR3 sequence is CSARLPGLAGVGEQFF. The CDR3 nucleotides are TGCAGCGCTCGCTTGCCGGGACTAGCGGGAGTGGGTGAGCAGTTCTTC.

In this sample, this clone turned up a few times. CDR3 region: CASSQQVYNEQFF. CDR3 bases: TGCGCCAGCAGCCAACAGGTCTACAATGAGCAGTTCTTC. The chain is built from TRBV4-3 and TRBJ2-1; D ambiguous. This CDR3 comprises 13 residues. The V and J ends lost 2 bases and 3 bases respectively, with 5 bases between them. Germline V gene sequence: CDR1 LGHNA, CDR2 YSLEER.

The CDR3 here is CASSATGLDGGANVLTF. CDR3 coding DNA: TGTGCCAGCAGTGCGACAGGGTTGGATGGCGGGGCCAACGTCCTGACTTTC. The chain uses TRBV6-1 and TRBJ2-6, with TRBD1 matching over 7 bases. The germline V gene has CDR1 MNHNS and CDR2 SASEGT. The V segment lost 4 bases and the J segment 4 bases; nucleotides outside the gene matches: 10. The CDR3 covers 17 residues.

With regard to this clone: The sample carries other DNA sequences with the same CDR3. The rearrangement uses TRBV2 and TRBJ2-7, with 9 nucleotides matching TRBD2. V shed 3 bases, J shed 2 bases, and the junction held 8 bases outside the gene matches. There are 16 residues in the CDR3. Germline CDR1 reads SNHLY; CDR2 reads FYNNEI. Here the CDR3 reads CASSDLRAGGPYEQYF. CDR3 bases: TGTGCCAGCAGTGATCTTAGAGCGGGGGGACCCTACGAGCAGTACTTC.

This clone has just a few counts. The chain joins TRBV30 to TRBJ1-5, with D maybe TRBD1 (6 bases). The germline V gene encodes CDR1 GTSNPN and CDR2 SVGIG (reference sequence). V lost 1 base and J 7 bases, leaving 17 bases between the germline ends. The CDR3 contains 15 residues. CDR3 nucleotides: TGTGCCTGGAGTGAAGGAAGGGGGGGCGGCCAGCCCCAGCATTTT. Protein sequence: CAWSEGRGGGQPQHF.

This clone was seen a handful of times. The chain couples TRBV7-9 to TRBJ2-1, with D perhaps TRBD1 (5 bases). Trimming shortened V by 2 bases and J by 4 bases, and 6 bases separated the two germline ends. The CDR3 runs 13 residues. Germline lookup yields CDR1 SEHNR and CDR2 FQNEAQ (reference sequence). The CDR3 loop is CASSLRGYNEQFF. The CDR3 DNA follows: TGTGCCAGCAGCTTAAGGGGTTACAATGAGCAGTTCTTC.

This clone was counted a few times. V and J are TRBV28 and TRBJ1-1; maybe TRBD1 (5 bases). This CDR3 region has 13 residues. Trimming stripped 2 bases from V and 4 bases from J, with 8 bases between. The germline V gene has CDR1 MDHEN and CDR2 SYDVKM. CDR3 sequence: CASSLGGSTEAFF. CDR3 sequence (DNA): TGTGCCAGCAGTTTAGGGGGGTCCACTGAAGCTTTCTTT.

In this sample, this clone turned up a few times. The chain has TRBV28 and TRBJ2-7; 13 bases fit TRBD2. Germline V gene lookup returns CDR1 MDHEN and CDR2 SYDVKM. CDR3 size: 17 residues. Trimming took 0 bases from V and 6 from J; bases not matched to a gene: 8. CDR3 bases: TGTGCCAGCAGTTTATGGGTACTAGCGGGAGGGCCAGGCGAGCAGTACTTC. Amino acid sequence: CASSLWVLAGGPGEQYF.

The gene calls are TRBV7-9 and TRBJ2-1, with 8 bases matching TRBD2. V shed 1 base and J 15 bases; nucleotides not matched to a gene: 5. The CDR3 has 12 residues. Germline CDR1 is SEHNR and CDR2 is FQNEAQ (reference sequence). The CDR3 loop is CASSLGAGLGFF. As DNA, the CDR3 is TGTGCCAGCAGCTTAGGTGCGGGACTAGGGTTCTTC.

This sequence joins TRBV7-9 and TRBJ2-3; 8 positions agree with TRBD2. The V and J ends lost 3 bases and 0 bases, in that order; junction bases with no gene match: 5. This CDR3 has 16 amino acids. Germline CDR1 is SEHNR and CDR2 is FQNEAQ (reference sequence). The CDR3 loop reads CASSLTLAASTDTQYF. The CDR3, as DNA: TGTGCCAGCAGCTTGACACTAGCGGCTAGCACAGATACGCAGTATTTT.

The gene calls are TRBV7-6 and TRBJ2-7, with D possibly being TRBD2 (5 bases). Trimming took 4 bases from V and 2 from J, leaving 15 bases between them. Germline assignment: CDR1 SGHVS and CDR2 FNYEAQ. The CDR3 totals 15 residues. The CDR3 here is CASSSPLTGTYEQYF. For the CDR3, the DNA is TGTGCCAGCAGCTCCCCCCTGACGGGAACCTACGAGCAGTACTTC.

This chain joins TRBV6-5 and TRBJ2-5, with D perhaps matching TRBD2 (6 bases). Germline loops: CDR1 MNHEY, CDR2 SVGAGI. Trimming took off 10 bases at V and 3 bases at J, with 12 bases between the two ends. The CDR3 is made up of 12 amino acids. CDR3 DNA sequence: TGTGCCACGGAGGGACGGGAAGAGACCCAGTACTTC. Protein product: CATEGREETQYF.

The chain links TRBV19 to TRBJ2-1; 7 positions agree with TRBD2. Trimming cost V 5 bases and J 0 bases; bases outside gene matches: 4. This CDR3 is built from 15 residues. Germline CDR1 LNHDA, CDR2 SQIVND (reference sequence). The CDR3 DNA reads TGTGCCAGTAGTTCCGGGGGGAGCTCCTACAATGAGCAGTTCTTC. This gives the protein CASSSGGSSYNEQFF.

The CDR3 nucleotides are TGTGCCAGCAGTTCAGATAGCGTTTCCTACGAGCAGTACTTC. It codes for CASSSDSVSYEQYF. J is TRBJ2-7 and V is TRBV28; tentatively, D is TRBD2 (5 bases). This CDR3 contains 14 residues. Germline values: CDR1 MDHEN, CDR2 SYDVKM. The V end was cut by 4 bases, the J end by 1 base, with 11 bases between.

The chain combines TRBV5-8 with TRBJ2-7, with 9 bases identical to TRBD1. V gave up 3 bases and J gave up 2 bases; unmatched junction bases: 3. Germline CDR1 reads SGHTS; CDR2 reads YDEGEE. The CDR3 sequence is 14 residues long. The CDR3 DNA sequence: TGTGCCAGCAGCTGGGGGGACAGGGCCTACGAGCAGTACTTC. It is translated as CASSWGDRAYEQYF.

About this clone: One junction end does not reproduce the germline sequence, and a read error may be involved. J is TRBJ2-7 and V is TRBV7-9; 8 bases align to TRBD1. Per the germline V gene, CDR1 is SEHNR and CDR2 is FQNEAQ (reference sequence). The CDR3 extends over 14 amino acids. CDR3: CSSSARQGISEQYF. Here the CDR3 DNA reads TGTTCCAGCAGCGCCCGACAGGGGATCAGCGAGCAGTACTTC.

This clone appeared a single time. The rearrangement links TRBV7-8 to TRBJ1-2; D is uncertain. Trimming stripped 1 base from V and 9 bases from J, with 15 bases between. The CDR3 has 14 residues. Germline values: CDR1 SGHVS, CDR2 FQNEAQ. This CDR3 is CASSLDRLPRSYTF. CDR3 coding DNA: TGTGCCAGCAGCTTAGACAGACTACCGCGTAGCTACACCTTC.

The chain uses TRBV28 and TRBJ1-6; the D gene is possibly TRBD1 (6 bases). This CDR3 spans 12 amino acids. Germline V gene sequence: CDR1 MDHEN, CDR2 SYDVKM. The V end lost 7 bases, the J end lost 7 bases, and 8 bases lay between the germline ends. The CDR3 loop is CASNRANSPLHF. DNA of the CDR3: TGTGCCAGCAACAGGGCAAATTCACCCCTCCACTTT.

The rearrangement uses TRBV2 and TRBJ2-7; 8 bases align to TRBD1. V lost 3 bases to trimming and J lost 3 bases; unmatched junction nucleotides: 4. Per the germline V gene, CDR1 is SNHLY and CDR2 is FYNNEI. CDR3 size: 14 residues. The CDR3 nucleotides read TGTGCCAGCAGTGAGCGGACAGGGTACTACGAGCAGTACTTC. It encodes CASSERTGYYEQYF.

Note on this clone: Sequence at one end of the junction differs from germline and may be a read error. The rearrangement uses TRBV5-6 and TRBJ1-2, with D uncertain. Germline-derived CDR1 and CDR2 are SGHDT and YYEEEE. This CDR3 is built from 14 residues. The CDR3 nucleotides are TGTGCCGGCAGCTGGTCGACACGGCCCTATGGCTACACCTTC. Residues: CAGSWSTRPYGYTF.